This T cell receptor (beta chain) was obtained from a study of cytomegalovirus exposure and HLA in healthy donors. The PCR ran on 60 Vbeta and 13 Jbeta primers. Using immunoSEQ multiplex PCR, the repertoire was profiled, and TCRdb retains in-frame clones only, with some absent. This sample has approximately 180,000 clones, with around 80% found just once. V was cut by 5 bases and J by 5 bases, with 14 bases left in between. The CDR3 is made up of 14 amino acids. CDR1 is SGHVS, CDR2 FQNEAQ, per germline. The source of this sequence is a woman aged 18-29 years in good health and CMV-seronegative. The rearrangement joins TRBV7-8 to TRBJ2-3; maybe TRBD2 (5 bases). Sequences were obtained from PBMCs. Here the CDR3 reads CASSPGGGRDTQYF. CDR3 DNA: TGTGCCAGCAGCCCAGGAGGTGGCAGAGATACGCAGTATTTT.